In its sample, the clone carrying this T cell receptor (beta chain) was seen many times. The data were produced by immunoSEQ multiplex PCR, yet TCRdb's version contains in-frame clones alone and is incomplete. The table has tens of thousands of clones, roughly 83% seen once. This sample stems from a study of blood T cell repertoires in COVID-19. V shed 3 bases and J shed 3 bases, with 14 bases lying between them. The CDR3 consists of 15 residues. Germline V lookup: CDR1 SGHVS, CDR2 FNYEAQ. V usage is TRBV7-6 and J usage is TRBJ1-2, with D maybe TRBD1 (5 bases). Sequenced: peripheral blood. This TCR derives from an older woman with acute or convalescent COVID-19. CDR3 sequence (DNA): TGTGCCAGCAGCTTGTCTCTCAGGGTTTACTATGGCTACACCTTC. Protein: CASSLSLRVYYGYTF. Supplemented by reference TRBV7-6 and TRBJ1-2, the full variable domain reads GAGVSQSPRYKVTKRGQDVALRCDPISGHVSLYWYRQALGQGPEFLTYFNYEAQQDKSGLPNDRFSAERPEGSISTLTIQRTEQRDSAMYRCASSLSLRVYYGYTFGSGTRLTVV.